Sequencing of this TCR beta chain was carried out in a study of CXCR4 blockade with PD-1 therapy in pancreatic cancer. Broader study findings: Only TCRbeta chains were sequenced here. More frequent amino acid clones had more nucleotide rearrangements, suggesting convergent selection. Tumors were clonally expanded, mean about 0.14 versus 0.05 in healthy blood.

TCRdb keeps only in-frame clones here, not all; method: immunoSEQ multiplex PCR. The table shows some 16,000 clones, with around 72% occurring only once. To note about this clone: The target antigen is unknown.

The archived tumor blocks came from patients without neoadjuvant therapy before resection. This receptor was obtained from a human donor with pancreatic ductal adenocarcinoma. Input material: tumor tissue.

CDR3 residues: CASSESPPDTQYF. DNA for the CDR3: TGTGCCAGCAGTGAATCGCCCCCGGATACGCAGTATTTT. This chain connects TRBV25-1 to TRBJ2-3; D is uncertain. This CDR3 contains 13 residues. V was trimmed by 1 base and J by 6 bases, leaving 8 bases between them. Germline lookup yields CDR1 MGHDK and CDR2 SYGVNS. Full variable domain (rest looked up from reference TRBV25-1 and TRBJ2-3): EADIYQTPRYLVIGTGKKITLECSQTMGHDKMYWYQQDPGMELHLIHYSYGVNSTEKGDLSSESTVSRIRTEHFPLTLESARPSHTSQYLCASSESPPDTQYFGPGTRLTVL.